This is a list of T cell receptor beta chains from one sample in a study of blood T cell repertoires in COVID-19. Clones were read by immunoSEQ multiplex PCR, and TCRdb kept only the in-frame ones, dropping some. The sample lists 95,000 to 120,000 clones, 55% to 75% occurring once. Sequenced sample: peripheral blood. The receptors shown here come from a middle-aged woman with acute or convalescent COVID-19. CDR3s include the opening cysteine and the closing phenylalanine or tryptophan. D genes are given only for firm matches. Rows may omit the clone size; those that give it use once, few, many or a size class.

clone size,D gene,J gene,V gene,CDR3 DNA,CDR3 protein
-,-,TRBJ2-7,TRBV5-1,TGCGCCAGCAGCGGCAGCTACGAGCAGTACTTC,CASSGSYEQYF
-,-,TRBJ1-6,TRBV19,TGTGCCGTTACCTGGGCGGACAGAGATTCACCCCTCCACTTT,CAVTWADRDSPLHF
-,TRBD1,TRBJ2-6,TRBV6-6,TGTGCCAGCAGTTACTCGCAGGGGGCTGGGGCCAACGTCCTGACTTTC,CASSYSQGAGANVLTF
-,-,TRBJ2-2,TRBV18,TGTGCCAGCTCATCCGCGGGGAGAGGGAACGCCGGGGAGCTGTTTTTT,CASSSAGRGNAGELFF
-,-,TRBJ2-1,TRBV15,TGTGCCACCAGCAGACAACCTCAAGCCGAGAATGAGCAGTTCTTC,CATSRQPQAENEQFF
-,-,TRBJ1-6,TRBV6-6,TGTGCCAGCAGTTGGGACACCCGGGACCTCCACTTT,CASSWDTRDLHF
-,-,TRBJ1-5,TRBV19,TGTGCCAGTAGTATTCCAGGGCCCCAGCATTTT,CASSIPGPQHF
-,TRBD2,TRBJ2-5,TRBV7-2,TGTGCCAGCACCCCAACGGGGCTAGCGGGGAAAGAGACCCAGTACTTC,CASTPTGLAGKETQYF
-,-,TRBJ2-2,TRBV7-2,TGTGCCAGCAGCTTAGGACCCAGGGCGAACACCGGGGAGCTGTTTTTT,CASSLGPRANTGELFF
few,TRBD1,TRBJ2-2,TRBV10-1,TGCGCCAGCAGGAGGGACAGGGTGAACACCGGGGAGCTGTTTTTT,CASRRDRVNTGELFF
-,-,TRBJ2-1,TRBV7-2,TGTGCCAGCAGCTTGCAGCGAAGCTCCTACAATGAGCAGTTCTTC,CASSLQRSSYNEQFF
-,-,TRBJ2-7,TRBV6-5,TGTGCCAGCAGTTACTACGGAGGGAGCTCCTACGAGCAGTACTTC,CASSYYGGSSYEQYF
-,-,TRBJ1-2,TRBV2,TGTGCCAGCAGTGAACCAGGCTATGGCTACACCTTC,CASSEPGYGYTF
-,TRBD1,TRBJ1-6,TRBV5-1,TGCGCCAGCAGCTTGGTTGTCGGGACAGGGGTCTCACCCCTCCACTTT,CASSLVVGTGVSPLHF
-,TRBD2,TRBJ2-2,TRBV5-4,TGTGCCAGCAGCCCCGTTAGCGGGGGGGCCGACACCGGGGAGCTGTTTTTT,CASSPVSGGADTGELFF
many,TRBD1,TRBJ2-1,TRBV11-2,TGTGCCAGCAGCTTAGGGACAGGGCCCCCCTACAATGAGCAGTTCTTC,CASSLGTGPPYNEQFF
-,TRBD1,TRBJ2-7,TRBV10-3,TGTGCCATCAGTGAGGGCGGGACAGGATCCTACGAGCAGTACTTC,CAISEGGTGSYEQYF
-,-,TRBJ1-2,TRBV2,TGTGCCAGCAGTGAGGAGAGCAGGGGAAACTATGGCTACACCTTC,CASSEESRGNYGYTF
few,TRBD1,TRBJ1-6,TRBV2,TGTGCCAGCAGTGAAGGGGGGACAGGGAATTCACCCCTCCACTTT,CASSEGGTGNSPLHF
-,-,TRBJ1-1,TRBV30,TGTGCCTGGAGTCGTTTCGGACAGCCGAACACTGAAGCTTTCTTT,CAWSRFGQPNTEAFF
-,-,TRBJ2-7,TRBV4-1,TGCGCCAGCAGCCAAAGTCTACAGGGAACCGGCGAGCAGTACTTC,CASSQSLQGTGEQYF
-,-,TRBJ1-5,TRBV15,TGTGCCACCAGCAGGCGGGAGGGGACGGAGAATCAGCCCCAGCATTTT,CATSRREGTENQPQHF
-,-,TRBJ2-1,TRBV5-6,TGTGCCAGCACAGTCAGGGACAATGAGCAGTTCTTC,CASTVRDNEQFF
many,TRBD1,TRBJ1-3,TRBV28,TGTGCCAGCAGTTCACAGGGGGTGAGAAACACCATATATTTT,CASSSQGVRNTIYF
-,-,TRBJ1-5,TRBV28,TGTGCCAGCAGTTTCTGGGACTCTAGTCAGCCCCAGCATTTT,CASSFWDSSQPQHF
few,-,TRBJ2-3,TRBV11-2,TGTGCCAGCAGTCATTACTCCTCCGGACTACCGGGCCCAGATACGCAGTATTTT,CASSHYSSGLPGPDTQYF
-,TRBD1,TRBJ1-1,TRBV10-3,TGTGCCATCAGGCGCGGACAGGGCTCTGGCACTGAAGCTTTCTTT,CAIRRGQGSGTEAFF
-,-,TRBJ2-2,TRBV28,TGTGCCAGTGTTGCTAGGGACAACTTCTTAAACACCGGGGAGCTGTTTTTT,CASVARDNFLNTGELFF
-,TRBD1,TRBJ1-2,TRBV14,TGTGCCAGCAGCCCAGGGGGCCTTCACTATGGCTACACCTTC,CASSPGGLHYGYTF
many,TRBD2,TRBJ2-7,TRBV4-1,TGCGCCAGCAGCCAAACTATACTAGCGGACTCCTACGAGCAGTACTTC,CASSQTILADSYEQYF
few,-,TRBJ1-1,TRBV7-9,TGTGCCAGCAGCTTAGCCAGGGTAGAAGCTTTCTTT,CASSLARVEAFF
-,-,TRBJ2-3,TRBV27,TGTGCCAGCAGTTTTGGAGAAGATACGCAGTATTTT,CASSFGEDTQYF
-,-,TRBJ1-6,TRBV7-3,TGTGCCAGCAGCATCGGGACAAATAATTCACCCCTCCACTTT,CASSIGTNNSPLHF
-,TRBD2,TRBJ2-3,TRBV4-1,TGCGCCAGCAGCCGTACTCCGGGGGGGGCACTGGATACGCAGTATTTT,CASSRTPGGALDTQYF
-,TRBD1,TRBJ2-1,TRBV12-5,TGTGCTAGTGGTTTGGTAGGGTTGGGGACAGGAAAGTATGAGCAGTTCTTC,CASGLVGLGTGKYEQFF
-,-,TRBJ1-3,TRBV6-5,TGTGCCAGCAGTTATGGCAGGGCTGGAAACACCATATATTTT,CASSYGRAGNTIYF
-,TRBD2,TRBJ2-1,TRBV2,TGTGCCAGCGATGACTCAATGGGGGGGTACAATGAGCAGTTCTTC,CASDDSMGGYNEQFF
-,TRBD2,TRBJ2-6,TRBV5-1,TGCGCCAGCAGCTTGGGGACTAGCCCCTCTGGGGCCAACGTCCTGACTTTC,CASSLGTSPSGANVLTF
few,TRBD1,TRBJ1-2,TRBV6-1,TGTGCCAGTCTGGACAGGGATAGTAAGTCTGGTGGCTACACCTTC,CASLDRDSKSGGYTF
-,-,TRBJ2-1,TRBV5-6,TGTGCCAGCAGCTTGACAGGGAATGAGCAGTTCTTC,CASSLTGNEQFF
-,-,TRBJ1-4,TRBV20-1,TGCAGTGCTAGAGACAGGGTATACAAGTTTTTT,CSARDRVYKFF
-,TRBD1,TRBJ2-3,TRBV6-2/TRBV6-3,TGTGCCAGCAGCGACCGGGACAGTACAGATACGCAGTATTTT,CASSDRDSTDTQYF